A selection of T cell receptor beta chains follows, all from one sample in a study of blood T cell repertoires in COVID-19. Measured with immunoSEQ multiplex PCR; TCRdb has only the in-frame clones, and not every one. The sample has some 200,000 clones, almost 80% seen once; the top ten hold 26%. The sequenced sample was peripheral blood. The receptors were sampled from a woman in her 70s with acute or convalescent COVID-19. Both conserved end residues are part of each CDR3. The D gene is left open where the match is weak. Rows may omit the clone size; those that give it use once, few, many or a size class.

D	size	V	J	CDR3	DNA
TRBD2	few	TRBV7-7	TRBJ2-1	CASSLLAGGQGGNEQFF	TGTGCCAGCAGCTTACTAGCGGGAGGCCAGGGGGGCAATGAGCAGTTCTTC
NA	NA	TRBV24-1	TRBJ2-3	CATSEIGGSDTQYF	TGTGCCACCAGTGAGATTGGAGGGTCAGATACGCAGTATTTT
NA	NA	TRBV3-1/TRBV3-2	TRBJ1-1	CASSQVLLNTEAFF	TGTGCCAGCAGCCAAGTGTTATTGAACACTGAAGCTTTCTTT
NA	once	TRBV12-3/TRBV12-4	TRBJ1-3	CASSDSPGNTIYF	TGTGCCAGCAGCGATAGTCCTGGAAACACCATATATTTT
TRBD1	NA	TRBV11-2	TRBJ2-7	CASSQGQGVYEQYF	TGTGCCAGCAGCCAAGGACAGGGGGTTTACGAGCAGTACTTC
TRBD1	NA	TRBV5-1	TRBJ1-2	CASSPSPTGRDGYTF	TGCGCCAGCAGCCCAAGTCCGACAGGGAGAGATGGCTACACCTTC
NA	NA	TRBV3-1/TRBV3-2	TRBJ1-1	CASSQVEGEAFF	TGTGCCAGCAGCCAAGTTGAGGGCGAAGCTTTCTTT
NA	NA	TRBV5-1	TRBJ1-5	CASSLGEGGNQPQHF	TGCGCCAGCAGCTTGGGTGAGGGAGGCAATCAGCCCCAGCATTTT
NA	NA	TRBV9	TRBJ1-5	CAKGDQPQHF	TGTGCCAAGGGGGATCAGCCCCAGCATTTT
TRBD2	NA	TRBV3-1/TRBV3-2	TRBJ2-1	CASSPSSGTYNEQFF	TGTGCCAGCAGCCCCTCTAGCGGAACCTACAATGAGCAGTTCTTC
TRBD2	NA	TRBV2	TRBJ2-3	CASSARLAGPEKSTDTQYF	TGTGCCAGCAGTGCTAGACTAGCGGGGCCTGAGAAGAGCACAGATACGCAGTATTTT
NA	NA	TRBV5-6	TRBJ1-1	CASSLTGRNTEAFF	TGTGCCAGCAGCTTGACAGGGCGGAACACTGAAGCTTTCTTT
NA	once	TRBV9	TRBJ1-1	CASSVVAGQNTEAFF	TGTGCCAGCAGCGTAGTTGCAGGGCAGAACACTGAAGCTTTCTTT
TRBD1	NA	TRBV19	TRBJ1-2	CASSMHPDRSYYGYTF	TGTGCCAGTAGTATGCATCCGGACAGGAGCTACTATGGCTACACCTTC
NA	NA	TRBV5-5	TRBJ2-4	CASSLYRGFWIQYF	TGTGCCAGCAGCCTATATAGGGGATTCTGGATTCAGTACTTC
TRBD1	NA	TRBV30	TRBJ2-3	CASTGESTDTQYF	TGTGCCTCTACAGGGGAAAGCACAGATACGCAGTATTTT